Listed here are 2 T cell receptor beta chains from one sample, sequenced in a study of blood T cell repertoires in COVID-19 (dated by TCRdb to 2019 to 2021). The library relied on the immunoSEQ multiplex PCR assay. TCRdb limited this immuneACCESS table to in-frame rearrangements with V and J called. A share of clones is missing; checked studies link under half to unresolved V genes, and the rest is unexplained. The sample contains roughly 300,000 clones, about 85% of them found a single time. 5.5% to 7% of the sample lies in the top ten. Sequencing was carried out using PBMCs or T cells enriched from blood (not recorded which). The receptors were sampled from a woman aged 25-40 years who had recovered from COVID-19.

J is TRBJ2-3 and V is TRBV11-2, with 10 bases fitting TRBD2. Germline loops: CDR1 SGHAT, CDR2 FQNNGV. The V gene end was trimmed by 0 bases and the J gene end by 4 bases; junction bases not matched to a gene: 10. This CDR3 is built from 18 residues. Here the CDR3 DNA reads TGTGCCAGCAGCTTAGATGGGGCTAGCGGGGGTAGTGCAGATACGCAGTATTTT. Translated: CASSLDGASGGSADTQYF. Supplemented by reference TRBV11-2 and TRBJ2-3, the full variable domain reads EAGVAQSPRYKIIEKRQSVAFWCNPISGHATLYWYQQILGQGPKLLIQFQNNGVVDDSQLPKDRFSAERLKGVDSTLKIQPAKLEDSAVYLCASSLDGASGGSADTQYFGPGTRLTVL.

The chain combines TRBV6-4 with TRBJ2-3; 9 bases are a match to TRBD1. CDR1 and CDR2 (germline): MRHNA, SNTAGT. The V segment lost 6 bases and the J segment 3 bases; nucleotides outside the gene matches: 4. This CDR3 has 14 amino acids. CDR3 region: CASRQTGGTDTQYF. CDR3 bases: TGTGCCAGCAGACAGACAGGGGGGACAGATACGCAGTATTTT.